These 15 T cell receptor beta chains originate from one sample sequenced in a study of Graves' ophthalmopathy and Graves' hyperthyroidism. RNA transcripts were the source from which TCR beta CDR3 regions were amplified. Investigators did first-round RT-PCR with HTBI primers, then second-round multiplex PCR. TCRdb used MiXCR to reprocess the multiplex PCR reads, holding one entry per CDR3 protein. The sample contains some 350,000 distinct CDR3 sequences, approximately 17% of which appear only once. The specimen sequenced was peripheral blood. The origin of the receptors is an adult woman with stable Graves' hyperthyroidism.

This clonotype was counted many times. The V call is TRBV11-2, the J call TRBJ2-5; weak D call: TRBD1 (6 bases). This CDR3 contains 14 residues. In germline, CDR1 is SGHAT, CDR2 FQNNGV. The germline V and J ends were trimmed by 4 bases and 2 bases, with 11 bases remaining between them. In DNA form, the CDR3 reads TGTGCCAGCAGCTACCGGACAGCGCAAGAGACCCAGTACTTC. Translating it yields CASSYRTAQETQYF.

This clonotype was observed at least ten times. This sequence joins TRBV7-3 and TRBJ2-2; tentatively, D is TRBD2 (5 bases). CDR1 SGHTA and CDR2 FQGTGA come from the germline V gene. The CDR3 is 13 amino acids. V was cut by 5 bases and J by 7 bases, with 11 bases left in between. The CDR3 region has the DNA TGTGCCAGCAGCCGGGATATGGACGGGGAGCTGTTTTTT. Its protein product is CASSRDMDGELFF.

The gene calls are TRBV6-1 and TRBJ2-7, with 7 bases aligning to TRBD1. V shed 6 bases and J 3 bases; nucleotides not matched to a gene: 5. The germline CDR1 and CDR2 sequences are MNHNS and SASEGT. The CDR3 totals 13 residues. The CDR3 here is CASSPTGVYEQYF. The CDR3 DNA sequence: TGTGCCAGCAGCCCCACAGGGGTCTACGAGCAGTACTTC.

This clonotype was seen many times. This chain connects TRBV12-5 to TRBJ2-2; a possible D gene is TRBD2 (5 bases). From germline, CDR1 is LGHNT and CDR2 FRNRAP. V was trimmed by 1 base and J by 3 bases, leaving 9 bases between them. The CDR3 is 15 residues long. CDR3 in amino acids: CASGLGLADTGELFF. CDR3 DNA sequence: TGTGCTAGTGGTTTGGGGCTAGCTGACACCGGGGAGCTGTTTTTT. The variable domain in full, with the rest retrieved from reference TRBV12-5 and TRBJ2-2, is DARVTQTPRHKVTEMGQEVTMRCQPILGHNTVFWYRQTMMQGLELLAYFRNRAPLDDSGMPKDRFSAEMPDATLATLKIQPSEPRDSAVYFCASGLGLADTGELFFGEGSRLTVL.

This clonotype was seen many times. The V and J genes are TRBV9 and TRBJ1-6; the D is unclear. V gave up 6 bases and J gave up 10 bases, with 14 bases separating them. Germline CDR1 reads SGDLS; CDR2 reads YYNGEE. CDR3 length: 13 residues. Here the CDR3 reads CASNEGGSSPLHF. DNA of the CDR3: TGTGCCAGCAACGAGGGCGGTAGCTCACCCCTCCACTTT.

This clonotype showed up many times. The rearrangement links TRBV12-3 or TRBV12-4 to TRBJ2-4; D is possibly TRBD2 (5 bases). The CDR3 has 13 amino acids. The germline V and J ends were trimmed by 1 base and 7 bases, with 8 bases remaining between them. The CDR3: CASSLGGANIQYF. CDR3 in DNA: TGTGCCAGCAGTTTAGGGGGAGCTAACATTCAGTACTTC.

The chain uses TRBV6-5 and TRBJ1-2; unclear D gene. V lost 2 bases to trimming and J lost 5 bases, with 12 bases between them. The CDR3 is 14 residues long. Germline values: CDR1 MNHEY, CDR2 SVGAGI. CDR3 loop: CASSYDSMGYGYTF. The CDR3, as DNA: TGTGCCAGCAGTTACGACTCCATGGGGTATGGCTACACCTTC.

This clonotype was seen only a few times. The chain uses TRBV3-1 and TRBJ1-1; D is perhaps TRBD1 (5 bases). The V gene's germline CDR1 is LGHDT and CDR2 YNNKEL (reference sequence). The V end lost 0 bases, the J end lost 1 base, and 12 bases lay between the germline ends. The CDR3 is 16 amino acids. The DNA for the CDR3 is TGTGCCAGCAGCCAAGATCTGAGGGGCCGGAACACTGAAGCTTTCTTT. Encoded protein: CASSQDLRGRNTEAFF. Variable domain in full (rest from reference TRBV3-1 and TRBJ1-1): DTAVSQTPKYLVTQMGNDKSIKCEQNLGHDTMYWYKQDSKKFLKIMFSYNNKELIINETVPNRFSPKSPDKAHLNLHINSLELGDSAVYFCASSQDLRGRNTEAFFGQGTRLTVV.

Turning to this clonotype: With a much larger clone just one base away, this may be a read error. The V gene is TRBV28, the J gene TRBJ1-2; D call uncertain. The V and J ends lost 6 bases and 4 bases respectively, with 12 bases between them. This CDR3 is 13 amino acids long. From germline, CDR1 is MDHEN and CDR2 SYDVKM. The CDR3 loop reads CASRGGESYGYTF. CDR3 bases: TGTGCCAGCAGAGGCGGGGAGAGCTATGGCTACACCTTC.

This clonotype appeared many times. The chain employs TRBV28 and TRBJ2-5, with 13 nucleotides matching TRBD2. Trimming removed 6 bases from V and 3 bases from J; junction bases left unmatched: 7. The CDR3 has 16 amino acids. Germline V gene lookup returns CDR1 MDHEN and CDR2 SYDVKM. Here the CDR3 reads CASRPSGLAGEETQYF. The CDR3, as DNA: TGTGCCAGCAGACCTTCTGGACTAGCGGGAGAAGAGACCCAGTACTTC. The variable domain in full, completed from reference TRBV28 and TRBJ2-5, reads DVKVTQSSRYLVKRTGEKVFLECVQDMDHENMFWYRQDPGLGLRLIYFSYDVKMKEKGDIPEGYSVSREKKERFSLILESASTNQTSMYLCASRPSGLAGEETQYFGPGTRLLVL.

The V call is TRBV20-1, the J call TRBJ2-2, with TRBD2 as a possible D gene (5 bases). The ends were cut back, 5 bases at V and 5 bases at J, with 12 bases in the middle. Germline CDR1 reads DFQATT; CDR2 reads SNEGSKA (reference sequence). CDR3 length: 13 amino acids. This CDR3 is CSAPWTGTGELFF. Written as DNA, the CDR3 is TGCAGTGCTCCTTGGACGGGAACCGGGGAGCTGTTTTTT.

This clonotype occurred a few times. The chain combines TRBV29-1 with TRBJ2-7, with 7 bases fitting TRBD1. Unmatched junction bases numbered 10, after V lost 0 bases and J lost 2 bases. CDR1 and CDR2 from the germline V gene are SQVTM and ANQGSEA. The CDR3 spans 16 residues. CDR3: CSVEDAGQGVAYEQYF. Here the CDR3 DNA reads TGCAGCGTTGAAGATGCAGGCCAGGGGGTTGCCTACGAGCAGTACTTC.

The table lists this clonotype with many counts. V is TRBV6-2 or TRBV6-3 and J is TRBJ1-3; the D gene is possibly TRBD1 (5 bases). The germline gives CDR1 MNHEY, CDR2 SVGEGT. This CDR3 contains 14 residues. V was pared by 7 bases and J by 2 bases, with 12 bases between. The DNA of the CDR3 is TGTGCCAGCACTAATCCGGGGGCTGGAAACACCATATATTTT. Translated, it gives CASTNPGAGNTIYF.

This clonotype has a handful of counts. A much larger clone lies a single base off, so this may be a read error. A read error is likely, as this CDR3 ends without the conserved phenylalanine or tryptophan. The gene calls are TRBV6-1 and TRBJ2-7; 13 positions match TRBD2. The CDR3 runs 15 residues. Trimming took 5 bases from V and 2 from J; bases not matched to a gene: 3. Germline-derived CDR1 and CDR2 are MNHNS and SASEGT. CDR3 coding DNA: TGTGCCAGCAGTAAAACTAGCGGGAGGGCCTACGAGCAGTACCTC. Amino acids: CASSKTSGRAYEQYL.

This clonotype was observed a few times. The chain has TRBV9 and TRBJ2-7; D possibly matches TRBD1 or TRBD2 (6 bases each). CDR1 SGDLS and CDR2 YYNGEE come from the germline V gene. The CDR3 length is 15 residues. Between the trimmed V and J ends, which lost 0 bases and 4 bases, there was a span of 14 bases. In DNA, the CDR3 is TGTGCCAGCAGCGTAGGGGACATCGGGGGATACGAGCAGTACTTC. Its protein product is CASSVGDIGGYEQYF.